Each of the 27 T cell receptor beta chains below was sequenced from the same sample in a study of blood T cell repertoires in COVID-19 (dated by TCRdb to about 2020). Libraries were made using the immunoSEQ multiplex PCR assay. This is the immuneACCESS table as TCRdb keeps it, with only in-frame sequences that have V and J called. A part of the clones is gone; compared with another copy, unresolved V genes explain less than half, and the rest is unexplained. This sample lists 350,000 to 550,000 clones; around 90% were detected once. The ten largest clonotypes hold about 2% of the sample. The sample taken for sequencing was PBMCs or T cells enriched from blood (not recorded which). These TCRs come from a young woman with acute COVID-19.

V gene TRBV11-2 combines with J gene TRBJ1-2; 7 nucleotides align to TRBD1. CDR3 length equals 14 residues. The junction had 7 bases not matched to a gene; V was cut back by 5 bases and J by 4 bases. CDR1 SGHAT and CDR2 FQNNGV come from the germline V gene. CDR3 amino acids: CASSLGTDIYGYTF. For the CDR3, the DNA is TGTGCCAGCAGCCTCGGGACAGATATCTATGGCTACACCTTC. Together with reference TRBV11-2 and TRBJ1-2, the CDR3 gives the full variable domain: EAGVAQSPRYKIIEKRQSVAFWCNPISGHATLYWYQQILGQGPKLLIQFQNNGVVDDSQLPKDRFSAERLKGVDSTLKIQPAKLEDSAVYLCASSLGTDIYGYTFGSGTRLTVV.

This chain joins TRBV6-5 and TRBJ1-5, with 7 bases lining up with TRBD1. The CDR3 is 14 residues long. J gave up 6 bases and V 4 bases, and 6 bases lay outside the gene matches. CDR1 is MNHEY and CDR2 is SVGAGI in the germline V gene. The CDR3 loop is CASSSGQVSQPQHF. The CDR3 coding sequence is TGTGCCAGCAGTTCCGGACAGGTCAGTCAGCCCCAGCATTTT.

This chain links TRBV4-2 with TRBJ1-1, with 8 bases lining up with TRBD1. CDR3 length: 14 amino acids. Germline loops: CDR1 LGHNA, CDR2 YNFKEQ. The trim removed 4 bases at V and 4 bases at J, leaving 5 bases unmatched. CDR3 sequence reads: CASSRSTGVTEAFF. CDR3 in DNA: TGTGCCAGCAGCCGCTCGACAGGGGTCACTGAAGCTTTCTTT.

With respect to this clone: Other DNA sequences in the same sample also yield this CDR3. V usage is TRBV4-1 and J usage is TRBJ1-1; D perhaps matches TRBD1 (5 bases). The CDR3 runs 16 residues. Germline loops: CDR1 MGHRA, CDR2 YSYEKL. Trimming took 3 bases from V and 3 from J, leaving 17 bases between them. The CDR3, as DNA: TGCGCCAGCAGCCAGGAATCCAGGGCGATAGACACTGAAGCTTTCTTT. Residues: CASSQESRAIDTEAFF.

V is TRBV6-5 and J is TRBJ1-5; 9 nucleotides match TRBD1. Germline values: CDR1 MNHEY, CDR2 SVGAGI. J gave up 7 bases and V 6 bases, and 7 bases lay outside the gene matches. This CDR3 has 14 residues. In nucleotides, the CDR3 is TGTGCCAGCAGACCCGGGACAGGGTCACAGCCCCAGCATTTT. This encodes CASRPGTGSQPQHF.

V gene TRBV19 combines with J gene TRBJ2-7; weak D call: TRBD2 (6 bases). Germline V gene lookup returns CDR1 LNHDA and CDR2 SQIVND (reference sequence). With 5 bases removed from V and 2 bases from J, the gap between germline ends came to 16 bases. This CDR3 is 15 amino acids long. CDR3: CASSPGGPGPYEQYF. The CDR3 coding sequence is TGTGCCAGTAGTCCCGGGGGACCGGGACCCTACGAGCAGTACTTC.

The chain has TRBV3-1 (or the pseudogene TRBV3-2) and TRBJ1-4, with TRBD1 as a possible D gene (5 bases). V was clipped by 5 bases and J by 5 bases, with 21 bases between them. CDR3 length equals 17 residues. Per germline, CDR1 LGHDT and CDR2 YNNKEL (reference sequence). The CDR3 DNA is TGTGCCAGCAGCAAAGGGGTTCTCAGGGTTGAAAATGAAAAACTGTTTTTT. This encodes CASSKGVLRVENEKLFF.

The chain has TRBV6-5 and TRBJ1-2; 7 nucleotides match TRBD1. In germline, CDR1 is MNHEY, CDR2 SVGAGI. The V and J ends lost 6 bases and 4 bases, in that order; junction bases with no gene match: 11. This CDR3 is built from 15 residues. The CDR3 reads CASRVDRAPPYGYTF. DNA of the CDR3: TGTGCCAGCAGGGTAGACAGGGCTCCACCCTATGGCTACACCTTC.

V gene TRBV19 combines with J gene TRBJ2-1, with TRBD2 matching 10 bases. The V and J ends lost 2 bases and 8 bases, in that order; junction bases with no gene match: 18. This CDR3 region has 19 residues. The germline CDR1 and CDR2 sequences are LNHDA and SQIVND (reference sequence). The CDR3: CASSISLGSPGLASYEQFF. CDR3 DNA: TGTGCCAGTAGTATAAGCTTAGGTTCGCCGGGACTAGCGTCATATGAGCAGTTCTTC.

CDR3 DNA: TGCAGCGTTCCATCTAAGAACGGAGCTTACTATGGCTACACCTTC. Translated: CSVPSKNGAYYGYTF. V and J are TRBV29-1 and TRBJ1-2; D uncertain. Germline V lookup: CDR1 SQVTM, CDR2 ANQGSEA. The V end was cut by 5 bases, the J end by 3 bases, with 19 bases between. The CDR3 has 15 amino acids. Full variable domain (rest looked up from reference TRBV29-1 and TRBJ1-2): SAVISQKPSRDICQRGTSLTIQCQVDSQVTMMFWYRQQPGQSLTLIATANQGSEATYESGFVIDKFPISRPNLTFSTLTVSNMSPEDSSIYLCSVPSKNGAYYGYTFGSGTRLTVV.

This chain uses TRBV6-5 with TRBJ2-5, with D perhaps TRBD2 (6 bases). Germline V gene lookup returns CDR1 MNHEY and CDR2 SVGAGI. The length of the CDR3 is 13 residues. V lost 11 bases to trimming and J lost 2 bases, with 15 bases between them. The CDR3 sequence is CAERDGGQETQYF. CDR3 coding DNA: TGTGCCGAAAGGGACGGAGGGCAAGAGACCCAGTACTTC.

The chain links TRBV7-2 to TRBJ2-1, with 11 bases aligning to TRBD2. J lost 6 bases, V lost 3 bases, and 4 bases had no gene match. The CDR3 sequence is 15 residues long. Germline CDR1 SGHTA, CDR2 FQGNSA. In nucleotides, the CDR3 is TGTGCCAGCAGCTTGGGACTAGCGGAGGTCAATGAGCAGTTCTTC. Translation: CASSLGLAEVNEQFF.

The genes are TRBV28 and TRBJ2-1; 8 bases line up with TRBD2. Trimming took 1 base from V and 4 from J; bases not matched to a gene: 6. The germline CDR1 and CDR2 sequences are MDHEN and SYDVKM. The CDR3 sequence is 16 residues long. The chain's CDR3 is CASSLLPGLVYNEQFF. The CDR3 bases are TGTGCCAGCAGTTTATTACCGGGACTAGTGTACAATGAGCAGTTCTTC.

The CDR3 DNA follows: TGTGCCAGCAGCGCCGTGGGGGCAGCCGATACGCAGTATTTT. This translates into CASSAVGAADTQYF. The chain links TRBV7-2 to TRBJ2-3; a weak D match, TRBD1 (6 bases). V was trimmed by 5 bases and J by 6 bases, leaving 15 bases between them. The CDR3 contains 14 residues. Germline V gene lookup returns CDR1 SGHTA and CDR2 FQGNSA.

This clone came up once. This CDR3 is CASSPDTGSNSPLHF. CDR3 DNA sequence: TGTGCCAGCAGCCCTGATACAGGGAGTAATTCACCCCTCCACTTT. The chain has TRBV7-9 and TRBJ1-6; TRBD1 is a possible D gene (6 bases). Trimming took off 5 bases at V and 6 bases at J, with 14 bases between the two ends. Germline V gene data show CDR1 as SEHNR and CDR2 as FQNEAQ (reference sequence). The CDR3 is 15 residues long. Using reference TRBV7-9 and TRBJ1-6 for the parts outside the CDR3, the full variable domain is DTGVSQNPRHKITKRGQNVTFRCDPISEHNRLYWYRQTLGQGPEFLTYFQNEAQLEKSRLLSDRFSAERPKGSFSTLEIQRTEQGDSAMYLCASSPDTGSNSPLHFGNGTRLTVT.

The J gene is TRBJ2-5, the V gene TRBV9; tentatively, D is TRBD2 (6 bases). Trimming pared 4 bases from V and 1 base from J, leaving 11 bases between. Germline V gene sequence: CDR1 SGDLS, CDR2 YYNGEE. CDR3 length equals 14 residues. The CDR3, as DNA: TGTGCCAGCAGCCCGGGACTTTTCCAAGAGACCCAGTACTTC. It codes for CASSPGLFQETQYF.

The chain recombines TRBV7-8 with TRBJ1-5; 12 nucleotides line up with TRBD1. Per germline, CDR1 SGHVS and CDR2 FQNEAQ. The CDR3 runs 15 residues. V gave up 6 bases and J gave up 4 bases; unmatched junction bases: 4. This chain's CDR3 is CASSPGQGANQPQHF. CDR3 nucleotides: TGTGCCAGCAGTCCGGGACAGGGGGCGAATCAGCCCCAGCATTTT. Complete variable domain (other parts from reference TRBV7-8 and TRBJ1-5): GAGVSQSPRYKVAKRGQDVALRCDPISGHVSLFWYQQALGQGPEFLTYFQNEAQLDKSGLPSDRFFAERPEGSVSTLKIQRTQQEDSAVYLCASSPGQGANQPQHFGDGTRLSIL.

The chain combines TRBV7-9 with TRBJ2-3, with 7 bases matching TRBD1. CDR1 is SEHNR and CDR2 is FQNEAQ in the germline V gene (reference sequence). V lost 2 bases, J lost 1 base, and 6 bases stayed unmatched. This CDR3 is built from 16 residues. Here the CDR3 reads CASSLRTGVGTDTQYF. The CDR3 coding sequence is TGTGCCAGCAGCTTACGCACAGGGGTGGGCACAGATACGCAGTATTTT.

The CDR3 here is CSVPPSGSQETQYF. CDR3 coding DNA: TGCAGCGTTCCACCTAGCGGGAGTCAAGAGACCCAGTACTTC. The chain carries TRBV29-1 and TRBJ2-5, with 10 bases that match TRBD2. The germline gives CDR1 SQVTM, CDR2 ANQGSEA. There are 14 residues in the CDR3. After removal of 5 bases from V and 2 bases from J, the junction contained 5 bases not matched to a gene. The full variable domain, its missing parts supplied by reference TRBV29-1 and TRBJ2-5, is SAVISQKPSRDICQRGTSLTIQCQVDSQVTMMFWYRQQPGQSLTLIATANQGSEATYESGFVIDKFPISRPNLTFSTLTVSNMSPEDSSIYLCSVPPSGSQETQYFGPGTRLLVL.

The CDR3 DNA is TGTGCCAGCAGCTTCCCTCAGGTTGGAACTAATGAAAAACTGTTTTTT. As protein: CASSFPQVGTNEKLFF. The rearrangement uses TRBV11-3 and TRBJ1-4; no reliable D call. CDR1 and CDR2 (germline): SGHNT, YENEEA. This CDR3 has 16 amino acids. V lost 3 bases and J lost 1, with 12 bases in between.

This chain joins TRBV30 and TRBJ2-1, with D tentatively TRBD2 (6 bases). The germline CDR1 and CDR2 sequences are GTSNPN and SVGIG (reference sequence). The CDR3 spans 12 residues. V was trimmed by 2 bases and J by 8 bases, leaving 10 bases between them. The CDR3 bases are TGTGCCTGGAGTAGACTAGGCGATGAGCAGTTCTTC. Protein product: CAWSRLGDEQFF.

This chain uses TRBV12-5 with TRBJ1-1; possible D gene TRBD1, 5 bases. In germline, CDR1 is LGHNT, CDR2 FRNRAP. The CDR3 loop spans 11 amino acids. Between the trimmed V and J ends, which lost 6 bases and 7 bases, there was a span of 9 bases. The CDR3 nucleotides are TGTGCTAGTGGCTACAGGAATGAAGCTTTCTTT. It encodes CASGYRNEAFF.

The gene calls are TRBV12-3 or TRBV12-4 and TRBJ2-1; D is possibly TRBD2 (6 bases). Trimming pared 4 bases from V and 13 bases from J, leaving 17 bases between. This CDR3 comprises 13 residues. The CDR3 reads CASSWRGGGAQFF. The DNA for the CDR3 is TGTGCCAGCAGTTGGAGGGGTGGTGGAGCCCAGTTCTTC.

The chain's CDR3 is CSVDKGARTEAFF. The CDR3 nucleotides read TGCAGCGTTGACAAGGGGGCGCGCACTGAAGCTTTCTTT. V gene TRBV29-1 combines with J gene TRBJ1-1; 7 nucleotides line up with TRBD1. Trimming took 3 bases from V and 4 from J; bases not matched to a gene: 5. CDR3 length equals 13 residues. Germline V lookup: CDR1 SQVTM, CDR2 ANQGSEA.

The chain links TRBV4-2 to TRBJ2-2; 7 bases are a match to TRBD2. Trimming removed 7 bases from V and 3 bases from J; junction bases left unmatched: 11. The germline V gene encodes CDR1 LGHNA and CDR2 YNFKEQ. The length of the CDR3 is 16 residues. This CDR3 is CASTGAAGVDTGELFF. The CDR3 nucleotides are TGTGCCAGCACAGGAGCGGCGGGAGTGGACACCGGGGAGCTGTTTTTT.

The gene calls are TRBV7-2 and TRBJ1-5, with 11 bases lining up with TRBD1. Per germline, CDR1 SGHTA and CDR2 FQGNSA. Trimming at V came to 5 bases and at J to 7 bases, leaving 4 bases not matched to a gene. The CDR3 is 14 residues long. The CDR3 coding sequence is TGTGCCAGCAGCCCAGGACAGGGGGCCCAGCCCCAGCATTTT. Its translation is CASSPGQGAQPQHF.

The CDR3 is CASSLGGSNSPLHF. The CDR3 DNA sequence: TGTGCCAGCAGCCTGGGGGGGAGCAATTCACCCCTCCACTTT. The chain links TRBV9 to TRBJ1-6; perhaps TRBD1 as D (5 bases). The CDR3 is 14 amino acids. The V and J ends lost 4 bases and 7 bases respectively, with 12 bases between them. Per the germline V gene, CDR1 is SGDLS and CDR2 is YYNGEE.